A selection of T cell receptor beta chains follows, all from one sample in a study of beta chain features in type 1 diabetes. Sequencing was performed with immunoSEQ multiplex PCR; in TCRdb, only in-frame clones are kept and a portion is missing. The sample lists more than 300,000 clones, roughly a tenth occurring once. Sequencing input: central memory CD4+ T cells from blood. These receptors were taken from a man aged 25-40 years with type 1 diabetes. Both conserved end residues are part of each CDR3. A D gene is named only where the DNA matches it firmly. Where a row states a size, it is once, few, many or the class of an expanded clone; other rows omit it.

clone size	V gene	D gene	J gene	CDR3 DNA	CDR3 protein
NA	TRBV4-3	NA	TRBJ2-5	TGCGCCAGCAGCAATTATCCGGGACTGGAGGAGACCCAGTACTTC	CASSNYPGLEETQYF
NA	TRBV5-1	NA	TRBJ1-3	TGCGCCAGTACAGAAGGAAACACCATATATTTT	CASTEGNTIYF
NA	TRBV27	NA	TRBJ2-3	TGTGCCAGCAGTTACCGGGACCATCGGGGCACAGATACGCAGTATTTT	CASSYRDHRGTDTQYF
NA	TRBV4-1	NA	TRBJ2-3	TGCGCCAGCAGCCAAGATGTCCACTACACAGATACGCAGTATTTT	CASSQDVHYTDTQYF
many	TRBV18	NA	TRBJ2-7	TGTGCCAGCTCACCAGGATCCGGGTACGAGCAGTACTTC	CASSPGSGYEQYF
NA	TRBV4-1	NA	TRBJ1-2	TGCGCCAGCAGCCAAGAACAGGACCGGTTCTATGGCTACACCTTC	CASSQEQDRFYGYTF
few	TRBV21-1	NA	TRBJ2-2	TGTGCCAGGGTTCCTAGACAGGGTCCGAACACCGGGGAGCTGTTTTTT	CARVPRQGPNTGELFF
few	TRBV5-4	NA	TRBJ2-2	TGTGCCAGCAGTCCCCTGGGTTCGAACACCGGGGAGCTGTTTTTT	CASSPLGSNTGELFF
many	TRBV19	NA	TRBJ1-1	TGTGCCAGTAGTATTGCAGCGATGAACACTGAAGCTTTCTTT	CASSIAAMNTEAFF
NA	TRBV27	TRBD1	TRBJ2-2	TGTGCCAGCAGAACAGGGACAGGGACTCGCACCGGGGAGCTGTTTTTT	CASRTGTGTRTGELFF
few	TRBV28	TRBD1	TRBJ2-7	TGTGCCAGCAGTTCGCCGACAGGGGGCCACTACGAGCAGTACTTC	CASSSPTGGHYEQYF
NA	TRBV5-4	NA	TRBJ2-3	TGTGCCAGCAGCTTTACTCTAGGATCAGATACGCAGTATTTT	CASSFTLGSDTQYF
few	TRBV15	NA	TRBJ1-2	TGTGCCACCGGCAGAGCGCGGGACGGTGGCTATGGCTACACCTTC	CATGRARDGGYGYTF
few	TRBV28	NA	TRBJ1-5	TGTGCCAGCAGTTTATCTTTTCAGCCCCAGCATTTT	CASSLSFQPQHF
few	TRBV5-4	NA	TRBJ1-3	TGTGCCAGCAGCTTGGGCTCCGGGGTTGGAAACACCATATATTTT	CASSLGSGVGNTIYF
NA	TRBV18	NA	TRBJ2-2	TGTGCCAGCTCACCTACAAGAACCGGGGAGCTGTTTTTT	CASSPTRTGELFF
NA	TRBV9	NA	TRBJ1-5	TGTGCCAGCAGCGTAGCTGAAGATCAGCCCCAGCATTTT	CASSVAEDQPQHF
NA	TRBV19	NA	TRBJ2-3	TGTGCCAGTAGTACCCGTGGCCGGTCAGATACGCAGTATTTT	CASSTRGRSDTQYF
few	TRBV7-2	TRBD1	TRBJ1-3	TGTGCCAGCAGCTTAGAGGGGACAGTAGGAAACACCATATATTTT	CASSLEGTVGNTIYF
NA	TRBV5-6	NA	TRBJ2-5	TGTGCCAGCAGCTCCGCAGGGTACCAAGAGACCCAGTACTTC	CASSSAGYQETQYF
once	TRBV9	NA	TRBJ1-5	TGTGCCAGCAGCGCCGGGACGGTTAATCAGCCCCAGCATTTT	CASSAGTVNQPQHF
NA	TRBV5-1	NA	TRBJ1-1	TGCGCCAGCAGCTTGGAACAGGGCAACACTGAAGCTTTCTTT	CASSLEQGNTEAFF
few	TRBV2	TRBD2	TRBJ2-2	TGTGCCAGCAGCCTAGCGGGAGGGAACACCGGGGAGCTGTTTTTT	CASSLAGGNTGELFF
NA	TRBV6-5	NA	TRBJ1-3	TGTGCCACCTCCCTGGGACGGTTCTCTGGAAACACCATATATTTT	CATSLGRFSGNTIYF